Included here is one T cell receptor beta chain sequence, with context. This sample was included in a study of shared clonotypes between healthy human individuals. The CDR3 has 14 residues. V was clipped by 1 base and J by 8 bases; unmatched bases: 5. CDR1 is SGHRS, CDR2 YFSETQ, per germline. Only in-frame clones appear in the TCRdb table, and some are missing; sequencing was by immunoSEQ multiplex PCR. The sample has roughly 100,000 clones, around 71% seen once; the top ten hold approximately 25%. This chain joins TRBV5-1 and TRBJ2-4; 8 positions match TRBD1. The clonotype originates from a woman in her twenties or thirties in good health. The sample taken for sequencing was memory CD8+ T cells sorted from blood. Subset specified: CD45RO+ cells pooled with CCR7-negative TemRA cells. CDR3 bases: TGCGCCAGCAGCTTGCGCGCACAGGGGGACATTCAGTACTTC. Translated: CASSLRAQGDIQYF.